Following are 5 T cell receptor beta chains from one sample sequenced in a study of T-cell memory formation after mild COVID-19 listed by TCRdb under 2021. The library came from 5' RACE. TCRdb names Illumina NovaSeq 6000 as the instrument used. TCRdb trimmed the raw reads at Q25, called clones with MiXCR and kept productive beta chains. Every CDR3 protein is listed once, alongside the most common genes and DNA of its rows. The sample includes hundreds of thousands of distinct CDR3 sequences, with 15% to 20% observed a single time. The ten largest clones represent roughly an eighth of the sample. Source material: PBMCs or a T cell subset sorted from them (not recorded which). These receptors were collected from an adult woman who had mild COVID-19 (a few samples of this study predate the infection). The sample titles of this study are shuffled in the database, so cell type and time point are left out; the donor was told from shared clones.

The chain is built from TRBV20-1 and TRBJ2-1; a possible D gene is TRBD2 (5 bases). CDR3 length equals 11 residues. The germline gives CDR1 DFQATT, CDR2 SNEGSKA (reference sequence). CDR3 residues: CSGSGYNEQFF. The CDR3 DNA reads TGCAGCGGGTCGGGATACAATGAGCAGTTCTTC.

This clonotype showed up many times. The chain carries TRBV5-1 and TRBJ2-4, with D unresolved. The CDR3 length is 14 residues. The germline gives CDR1 SGHRS, CDR2 YFSETQ. With 0 bases removed from V and 8 bases from J, the gap between germline ends came to 12 bases. Here the CDR3 DNA reads TGCGCCAGCAGCTTGGATCTTATGAAAGACATTCAGTACTTC. Translating it yields CASSLDLMKDIQYF.

This clonotype was picked up a small number of times. The chain links TRBV18 to TRBJ1-4; TRBD1 agrees at 11 bases. Trimming took 0 bases from V and 8 from J; bases not matched to a gene: 11. Germline V gene data show CDR1 as KGHSH and CDR2 as LQKENI. The length of the CDR3 is 18 residues. CDR3: CASSPPGQGVTGAEKLFF. As DNA, the CDR3 is TGTGCCAGCTCACCACCGGGACAGGGGGTCACCGGGGCAGAAAAACTGTTTTTT. Combining the CDR3 with reference TRBV18 and TRBJ1-4 gives the whole variable domain NAGVMQNPRHLVRRRGQEARLRCSPMKGHSHVYWYRQLPEEGLKFMVYLQKENIIDESGMPKERFSAEFPKEGPSILRIQQVVRGDSAAYFCASSPPGQGVTGAEKLFFGSGTQLSVL.

This clonotype has just a few counts. The chain employs TRBV15 and TRBJ1-1; D is uncertain. Germline V gene sequence: CDR1 LNHNV, CDR2 YYDKDF (reference sequence). Trimming pared 0 bases from V and 2 bases from J, leaving 7 bases between. CDR3 length: 14 residues. The CDR3 loop is CATSRDQRNTEAFF. The CDR3 nucleotides read TGTGCCACCAGCAGAGACCAGAGAAACACTGAAGCTTTCTTT.

The chain has TRBV7-6 and TRBJ2-2; TRBD2 might be the D (6 bases). This CDR3 has 16 amino acids. The germline V and J ends were trimmed by 4 bases and 5 bases, with 17 bases remaining between them. Germline CDR1 is SGHVS and CDR2 is FNYEAQ. DNA of the CDR3: TGTGCCAGCAGCTCGGCCAGGGAGGCGGTAACCGGGGAGCTGTTTTTT. It is translated as CASSSAREAVTGELFF. Full variable domain (remainder filled in from reference TRBV7-6 and TRBJ2-2): GAGVSQSPRYKVTKRGQDVALRCDPISGHVSLYWYRQALGQGPEFLTYFNYEAQQDKSGLPNDRFSAERPEGSISTLTIQRTEQRDSAMYRCASSSAREAVTGELFFGEGSRLTVL.